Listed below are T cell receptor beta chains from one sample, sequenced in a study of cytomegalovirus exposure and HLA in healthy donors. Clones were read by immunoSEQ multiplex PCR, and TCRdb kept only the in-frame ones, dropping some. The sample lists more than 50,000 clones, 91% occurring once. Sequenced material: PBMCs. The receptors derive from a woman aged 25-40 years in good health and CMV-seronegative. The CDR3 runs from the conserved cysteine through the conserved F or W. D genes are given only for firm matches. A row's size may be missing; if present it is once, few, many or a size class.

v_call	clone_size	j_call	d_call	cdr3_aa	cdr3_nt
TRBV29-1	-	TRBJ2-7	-	CSPKTVAGRGSYEQYF	TGCAGCCCAAAAACGGTGGCGGGACGAGGGTCCTACGAGCAGTACTTC
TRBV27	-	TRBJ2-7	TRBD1	CASSFQETGTYEQYF	TGTGCCAGCAGTTTTCAGGAGACAGGGACCTACGAGCAGTACTTC
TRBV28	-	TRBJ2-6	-	CASSVDQGPGANVLTF	TGTGCCAGCAGTGTCGATCAGGGGCCTGGGGCCAACGTCCTGACTTTC
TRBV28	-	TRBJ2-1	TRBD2	CASTKTESGRSWYNEQFF	TGTGCCAGCACTAAAACCGAAAGCGGGAGGTCGTGGTACAATGAGCAGTTCTTC
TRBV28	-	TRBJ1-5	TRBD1	CASSPDRGPFNQPQHF	TGTGCCAGCAGTCCGGACAGGGGCCCTTTTAATCAGCCCCAGCATTTT
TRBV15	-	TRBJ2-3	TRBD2	CATSRGLAGGPTLSDTQYF	TGTGCCACCAGCCGAGGACTAGCGGGAGGGCCAACTCTCTCAGATACGCAGTATTTT
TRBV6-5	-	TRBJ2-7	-	CASSYSGEYEQYF	TGTGCCAGCAGTTACTCTGGAGAGTACGAGCAGTACTTC
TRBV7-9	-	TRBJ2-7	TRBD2	CASSFTSGYEQYF	TGTGCCAGCAGCTTCACTAGCGGTTACGAGCAGTACTTC
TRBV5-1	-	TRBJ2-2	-	CASSLRQSTTTGELFF	TGCGCCAGCAGCCTCAGACAGTCTACTACCACCGGGGAGCTGTTTTTT
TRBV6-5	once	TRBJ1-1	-	CASSVGQEAFF	TGTGCCAGCAGTGTTGGACAGGAAGCTTTCTTT
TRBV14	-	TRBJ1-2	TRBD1	CASSQTARGYGYTF	TGTGCCAGCAGCCAGACCGCCAGGGGGTATGGCTACACCTTC
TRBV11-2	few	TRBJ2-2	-	CASSLQGAGGELFF	TGTGCCAGCAGCCTACAGGGTGCGGGCGGGGAGCTGTTTTTT
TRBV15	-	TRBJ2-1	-	CATSRVKVGGQFF	TGTGCCACCAGCAGAGTGAAGGTCGGGGGACAGTTCTTC
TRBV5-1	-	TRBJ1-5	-	CASSLGDESGYGNQPQHF	TGCGCCAGCAGCTTGGGCGACGAGTCAGGCTATGGCAATCAGCCCCAGCATTTT
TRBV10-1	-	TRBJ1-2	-	CASTVRGKSYGYTF	TGCGCCAGCACAGTCAGGGGAAAGTCGTACGGCTACACCTTC
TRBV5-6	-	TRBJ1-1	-	CASSLDRTSFF	TGTGCCAGCAGCTTGGATCGTACTTCTTTCTTT
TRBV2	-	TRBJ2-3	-	CASTFGSSNTDTQYF	TGTGCCAGCACCTTCGGGAGTTCCAACACAGATACGCAGTATTTT
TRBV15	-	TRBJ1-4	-	CATSREGRPTNEKLFF	TGTGCCACCAGCAGAGAGGGGCGACCCACTAATGAAAAACTGTTTTTT
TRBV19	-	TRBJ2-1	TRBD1	CASSDRGLGGEQFF	TGTGCCAGTAGCGACAGGGGTCTTGGAGGTGAGCAGTTCTTC
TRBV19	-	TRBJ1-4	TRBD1	CASSIQGANEKLFF	TGTGCCAGTAGTATACAGGGGGCAAATGAAAAACTGTTTTTT
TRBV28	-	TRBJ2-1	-	CAGGRGYNEQFF	TGTGCCGGGGGCAGGGGATACAATGAGCAGTTCTTC
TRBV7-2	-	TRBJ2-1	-	CASSLAGGANNEQFF	TGTGCCAGCAGCTTAGCGGGCGGGGCTAACAATGAGCAGTTCTTC
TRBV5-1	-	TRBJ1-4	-	CASRGATFGEKLFF	TGCGCCAGCAGGGGGGCGACCTTTGGAGAAAAACTGTTTTTT
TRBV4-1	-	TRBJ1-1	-	CASSQVGRLEGEAFF	TGCGCCAGCAGCCAAGTGGGCCGGTTGGAGGGTGAAGCTTTCTTT
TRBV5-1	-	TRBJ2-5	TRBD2	CASSSQPSGDQETQYF	TGCGCCAGCAGCTCCCAGCCCAGCGGGGATCAAGAGACCCAGTACTTC
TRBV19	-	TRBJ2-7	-	CASSVSAGLEQYF	TGTGCCAGTAGTGTATCGGCAGGGCTCGAGCAGTACTTC
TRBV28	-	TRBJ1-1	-	CASSLWGSLNTEAFF	TGTGCCAGCAGTTTATGGGGGAGCCTGAACACTGAAGCTTTCTTT
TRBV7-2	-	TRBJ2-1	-	CASSLERGNEQFF	TGTGCCAGCAGCTTAGAGCGAGGGAATGAGCAGTTCTTC
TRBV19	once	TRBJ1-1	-	CASSTGDRLNTEAFF	TGTGCCAGTAGTACGGGGGACCGATTGAACACTGAAGCTTTCTTT
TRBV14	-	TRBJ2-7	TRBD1	CASSQQQGFGDEQYF	TGTGCCAGCAGCCAACAACAGGGGTTTGGCGACGAGCAGTACTTC
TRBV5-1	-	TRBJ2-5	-	CASSLAEDSQYF	TGCGCCAGCAGCTTGGCGGAGGATTCCCAGTACTTC
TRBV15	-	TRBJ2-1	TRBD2	CATSRGGSGLAGHNEQFF	TGTGCCACCAGCAGAGGAGGCTCGGGACTAGCGGGACACAATGAGCAGTTCTTC
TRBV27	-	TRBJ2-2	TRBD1	CASIRTGLSTGELFF	TGTGCCAGCATCAGGACAGGGTTAAGCACCGGGGAGCTGTTTTTT
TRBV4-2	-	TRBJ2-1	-	CASSQDPQVPPYYNEQFF	TGTGCCAGCAGCCAAGATCCTCAGGTCCCCCCTTACTACAATGAGCAGTTCTTC
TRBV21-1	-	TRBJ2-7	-	CASKSRVREQYF	TGTGCCAGCAAATCCCGAGTTCGCGAGCAGTACTTC